This T cell receptor beta chain was sequenced during a study of beta chain features in type 1 diabetes. Expressed TCRB transcripts were sequenced after all isolated RNA was converted to cDNA. The assay was immunoSEQ multiplex PCR, and TCRdb's table has in-frame clones only and misses some. The table records about 320,000 clones, approximately 15% of them present only once. The table lists this clone with a few counts. Germline V gene lookup returns CDR1 ENHRY and CDR2 SYGVKD. The length of the CDR3 is 13 residues. V lost 6 bases and J lost 5; bases outside the gene matches: 1. The chain carries TRBV10-3 and TRBJ2-5; 12 bases line up with TRBD2. The sequenced sample was central memory CD4+ T cells from blood. The source of this sequence is a man under 40 in good health. CDR3 sequence: CAIRLAGGETQYF. The CDR3 nucleotides read TGTGCCATCAGGCTAGCGGGAGGGGAGACCCAGTACTTC.